This T cell receptor (beta chain) was retrieved from a study of blood T cell repertoires in COVID-19 (dated by TCRdb to 2018 to 2021). With respect to the entire study: The collaborator samples originated in the United States, Italy and Spain and spanned the acute and convalescent phases of COVID-19. The repertoires were released in a freely available public database meant as a resource for research on the immune response to SARS-CoV-2. The sample metadata nearly always contained a de-identified subject ID, COVID-19 status, age in years and sex. The material from the prospective study consisted of cDNA or gDNA derived from T cells, B-cell-depleted T cells, or PBMCs. HLA class I and class II types, where available, came from metadata supplied by the sample provider rather than from assay-based typing. Deeply sampled blood TCRbeta repertoires from subjects exposed to, actively infected with, or recovered from COVID-19 were included in the dataset. The samples were drawn from two sources: the first 160 participants of the ongoing ImmuneRACE study, and 1,254 subjects contributed by 6 global collaborators. General findings and caveats noted by the study authors: The amount of clinical and demographic metadata varied by source and participant and was provided uncurated.

The collaborating institutions used their own protocols to collect whole blood in K2EDTA tubes. For TCRbeta analysis, collaborators shipped samples in one of three forms: frozen whole blood, isolated PBMCs, or DNA extracted from either of those sample types. Comment on this clone: Its binding antigen is unknown. No clone much larger than this one lies a single base away; base qualities are absent.

The CDR3, cysteine through phenylalanine, is 12 amino acids long. The read is trimmed to its CDR3 DNA, 36 bases read in frame from base 1. Trimming removed 5 bases from V and 8 bases from J, leaving 12 bases between the germline ends. TCRbeta CDR3 regions were amplified from genomic DNA by means of the immunoSEQ Assay, a bias-controlled multiplex PCR. Under the source paper's analysis protocol: Nucleated cell counts per sample were estimated from amplification of reference gene primers within the assay. To quantify the absolute abundance of each unique TCRbeta CDR3 rearrangement, sequence reads were collapsed and filtered. Productive Simpson clonality was computed per sample as the square root of Simpson's diversity index over productive rearrangements. Imported from immuneACCESS, the table was reduced by TCRdb to in-frame sequences with V and J called. These copies leave out some clones; in studies compared against another copy, an unresolved V gene accounts for under half, and the cause of the remainder is not known. The V and J calls and clone size come from that table; D and trimming were worked out from the DNA. The table for this sample lists about 73,000 clones; roughly 84% of them were counted only once. The ten largest clones add up to 5.5% to 7.5% of the sample.

The chain uses TRBV12-3 or TRBV12-4 and TRBJ1-2, with the D segment identity uncertain. This clonotype was obtained from a woman aged 60-75 years with acute or convalescent COVID-19. Material for sequencing was peripheral blood. The CDR3: CASSPGSRGYTF. The nucleotides read TGTGCCAGCAGTCCCGGGTCTCGGGGCTACACCTTC.